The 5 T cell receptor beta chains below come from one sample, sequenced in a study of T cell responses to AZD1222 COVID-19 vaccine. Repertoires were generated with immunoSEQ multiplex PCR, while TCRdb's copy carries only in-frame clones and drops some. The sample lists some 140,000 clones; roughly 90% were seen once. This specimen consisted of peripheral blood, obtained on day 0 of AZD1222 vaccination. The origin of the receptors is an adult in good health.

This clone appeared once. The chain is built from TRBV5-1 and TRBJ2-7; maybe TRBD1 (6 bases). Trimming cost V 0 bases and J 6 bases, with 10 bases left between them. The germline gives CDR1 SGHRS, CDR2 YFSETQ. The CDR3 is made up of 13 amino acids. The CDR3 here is CASSLAGTREQYF. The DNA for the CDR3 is TGCGCCAGCAGCTTGGCCGGGACACGCGAGCAGTACTTC.

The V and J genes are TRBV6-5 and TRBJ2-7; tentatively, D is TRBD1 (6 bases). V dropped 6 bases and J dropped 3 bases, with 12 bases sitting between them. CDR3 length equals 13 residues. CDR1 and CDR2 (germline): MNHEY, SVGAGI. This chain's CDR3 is CASSRDKDYEQYF. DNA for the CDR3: TGTGCCAGCAGCCGGGACAAGGACTACGAGCAGTACTTC.

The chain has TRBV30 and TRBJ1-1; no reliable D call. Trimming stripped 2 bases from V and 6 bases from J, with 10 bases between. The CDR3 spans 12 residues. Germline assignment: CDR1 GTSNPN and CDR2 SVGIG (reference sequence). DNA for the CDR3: TGTGCCTGGAGTTCTAGATGGTCTGAAGCTTTCTTT. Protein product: CAWSSRWSEAFF. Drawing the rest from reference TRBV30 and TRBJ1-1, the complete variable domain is SQTIHQWPATLVQPVGSPLSLECTVEGTSNPNLYWYRQAAGRGLQLLFYSVGIGQISSEVPQNLSASRPQDRQFILSSKKLLLSDSGFYLCAWSSRWSEAFFGQGTRLTVV.

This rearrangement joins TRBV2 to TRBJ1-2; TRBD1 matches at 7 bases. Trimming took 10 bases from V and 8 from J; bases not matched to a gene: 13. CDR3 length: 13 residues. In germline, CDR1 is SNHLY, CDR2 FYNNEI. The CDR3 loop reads CATSGGPPGGYTF. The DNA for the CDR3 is TGTGCCACTTCAGGGGGGCCGCCGGGCGGCTACACCTTC.

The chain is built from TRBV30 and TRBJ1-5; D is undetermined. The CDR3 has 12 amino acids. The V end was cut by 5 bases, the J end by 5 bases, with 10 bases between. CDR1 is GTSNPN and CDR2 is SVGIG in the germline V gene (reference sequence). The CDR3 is CAWGRDYQPQHF. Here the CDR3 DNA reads TGTGCCTGGGGTAGAGATTATCAGCCCCAGCATTTT.